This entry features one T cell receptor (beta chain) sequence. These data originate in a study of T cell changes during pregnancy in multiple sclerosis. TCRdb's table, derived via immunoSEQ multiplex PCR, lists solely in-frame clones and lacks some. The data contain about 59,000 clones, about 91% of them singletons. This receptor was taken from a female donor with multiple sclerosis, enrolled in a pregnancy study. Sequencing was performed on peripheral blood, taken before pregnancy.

The CDR3 DNA reads TGTGCCAGCAGCTCCGGGGTTAATAGCAATCAGCCCCAGCATTTT. It specifies CASSSGVNSNQPQHF. This chain connects TRBV5-6 to TRBJ1-5; D gene unclear. The V gene lost 3 bases and the J gene lost 0 bases, with 10 bases spanning the gap. Germline CDR1 reads SGHDT; CDR2 reads YYEEEE. The CDR3 has 15 amino acids.